This section outlines one T cell receptor (beta chain) sequence together with its context. Its antigen is currently unknown. The CDR3 length is 15 residues. V lost 6 bases to trimming and J lost 0 bases, with 12 bases between them. CDR1 is KGHSH, CDR2 LQKENI, per germline. This entry is derived from a study of cytomegalovirus exposure and HLA in healthy donors. PCR amplification relied on 60 Vbeta primers (plus 13 Jbeta primers). The data were produced by immunoSEQ multiplex PCR, yet TCRdb's version contains in-frame clones alone and is incomplete. The sample has around 40,000 clones, and its top ten clones hold 7% to 9.5%. General study results and limits: Sequencing depth roughly uniform across donors was assumed in presence/absence analyses. Later, an analysis showed that TCR beta chains associated with HLA were more clonally expanded than others that were equally common.

This TCR was sampled from a man aged 40-50 years in good health and CMV-seropositive. The chain has TRBV18 and TRBJ2-1; the D gene is possibly TRBD1 (5 bases). The specimen sequenced was PBMCs. The CDR3 DNA is TGTGCCAGCTCTTACGTGCAGGGCTCCTACAATGAGCAGTTCTTC. This codes for CASSYVQGSYNEQFF.